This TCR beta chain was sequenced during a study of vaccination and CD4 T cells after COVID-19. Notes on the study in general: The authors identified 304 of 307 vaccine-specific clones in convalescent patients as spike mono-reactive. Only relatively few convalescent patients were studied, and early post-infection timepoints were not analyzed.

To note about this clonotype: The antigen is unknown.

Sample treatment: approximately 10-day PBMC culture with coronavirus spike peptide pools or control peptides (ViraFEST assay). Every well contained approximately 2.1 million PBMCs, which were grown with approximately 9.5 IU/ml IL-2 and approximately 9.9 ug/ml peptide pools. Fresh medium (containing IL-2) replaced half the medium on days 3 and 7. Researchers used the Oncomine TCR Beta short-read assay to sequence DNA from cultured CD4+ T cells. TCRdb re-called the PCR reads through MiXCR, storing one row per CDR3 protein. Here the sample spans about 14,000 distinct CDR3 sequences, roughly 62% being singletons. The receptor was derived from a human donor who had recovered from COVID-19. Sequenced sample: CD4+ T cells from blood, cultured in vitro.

CDR3 in amino acids: CAWSATLQSYGYTF. In DNA, the CDR3 is TGTGCCTGGAGTGCAACCCTTCAGTCCTATGGCTACACCTTC. The chain joins TRBV30 to TRBJ1-2, with D hard to call. The V and J ends lost 1 base and 4 bases respectively, with 13 bases between them. Germline values: CDR1 GTSNPN, CDR2 SVGIG (reference sequence). This CDR3 comprises 14 residues.